The next 9 T cell receptor beta chains were all read from a single sample in a study of cytomegalovirus exposure and HLA in healthy donors. The PCR had 60 Vbeta and 13 Jbeta primers. Here immunoSEQ multiplex PCR was the method, and the copy in TCRdb shows in-frame clones only, minus some. The repertoire holds fewer than 250,000 clones, more than 70% seen once, with over 1% in the top ten. The specimen was PBMCs. Source of these receptors: a human donor in good health.

This clone has only a few counts. The V gene is TRBV7-9, the J gene TRBJ2-3; D may be TRBD2 (5 bases). V dropped 2 bases and J dropped 0 bases, with 12 bases sitting between them. Germline CDR1 SEHNR, CDR2 FQNEAQ (reference sequence). The CDR3 totals 16 residues. The CDR3 region has the DNA TGTGCCAGCAGCTTAAGCAGCGGACCTAGCACAGATACGCAGTATTTT. This codes for CASSLSSGPSTDTQYF.

The chain has TRBV5-5 and TRBJ2-6; 10 nucleotides align to TRBD1. V dropped 4 bases and J dropped 0; count of bases not matched to a gene: 7. The CDR3 length is 18 residues. In germline, CDR1 is SGHKS, CDR2 YYEKEE (reference sequence). This CDR3 reads CASSRDRGALSGANVLTF. The CDR3 nucleotides read TGTGCCAGCAGCAGGGACAGGGGAGCCCTCTCTGGGGCCAACGTCCTGACTTTC. Together with reference TRBV5-5 and TRBJ2-6, the CDR3 gives the full variable domain: DAGVTQSPTHLIKTRGQQVTLRCSPISGHKSVSWYQQVLGQGPQFIFQYYEKEERGRGNFPDRFSARQFPNYSSELNVNALLLGDSALYLCASSRDRGALSGANVLTFGAGSRLTVL.

The chain joins TRBV29-1 to TRBJ2-7; the D gene is possibly TRBD1 (5 bases). V was cut by 4 bases and J by 3 bases, with 16 bases left in between. Germline V gives CDR1 SQVTM, CDR2 ANQGSEA. The CDR3 runs to 14 residues. The CDR3 region is CSVVKATGHYEQYF. CDR3 DNA: TGCAGCGTTGTAAAAGCTACAGGCCACTACGAGCAGTACTTC.

This chain connects TRBV4-1 to TRBJ2-5, with D possibly TRBD2 on 6 matching bases. The CDR3 consists of 15 residues. Germline assignment: CDR1 MGHRA and CDR2 YSYEKL. Trimming took 0 bases from V and 5 from J, leaving 13 bases between them. The chain's CDR3 is CASSQDLGRRETQYF. The CDR3 DNA follows: TGCGCCAGCAGCCAAGATCTAGGGAGGAGGGAGACCCAGTACTTC.

V gene TRBV6-1 combines with J gene TRBJ2-1; D gene unclear. CDR3 length equals 13 residues. Trimming took 4 bases from V and 13 from J, leaving 17 bases between them. CDR1 and CDR2 from the germline V gene are MNHNS and SASEGT. The chain's CDR3 is CASSGEFATVQFF. CDR3 nucleotides: TGTGCCAGCAGTGGTGAGTTTGCCACCGTACAGTTCTTC.

In this sample, this clone turned up once. This sequence joins TRBV27 and TRBJ2-2, with 8 bases that match TRBD1. Germline CDR1 and CDR2: MNHEY and SMNVEV (reference sequence). The CDR3 is made up of 14 amino acids. V lost 6 bases to trimming and J lost 4 bases; unmatched junction nucleotides: 4. CDR3 protein: CASRRTGLTGELFF. The CDR3 region has the DNA TGTGCCAGCAGACGGACAGGGCTCACCGGGGAGCTGTTTTTT.

This clone was seen a few times. The chain joins TRBV6-1 to TRBJ2-5, with 9 bases aligning to TRBD2. The end of the DNA fits TRBJ2-7 better, so the J call may be wrong. Germline assignment: CDR1 MNHNS and CDR2 SASEGT. CDR3 size: 15 residues. As DNA, the CDR3 is TGTGCCAGCAGTGAAGGACTAGCGGTTACCTACGAGCAGTACTTC. Its protein is CASSEGLAVTYEQYF.

The chain couples TRBV7-9 to TRBJ2-6; 7 bases are a match to TRBD2. The CDR3 loop spans 17 amino acids. Germline V lookup: CDR1 SEHNR, CDR2 FQNEAQ (reference sequence). The trim removed 5 bases at V and 4 bases at J, leaving 11 bases unmatched. In DNA, the CDR3 is TGTGCCAGCAGCGCCACTAAGGGAGGGTGGGGGGCCAACGTCCTGACTTTC. This translates into CASSATKGGWGANVLTF. Filled out from reference TRBV7-9 and TRBJ2-6, the complete variable domain reads DTGVSQNPRHKITKRGQNVTFRCDPISEHNRLYWYRQTLGQGPEFLTYFQNEAQLEKSRLLSDRFSAERPKGSFSTLEIQRTEQGDSAMYLCASSATKGGWGANVLTFGAGSRLTVL.

This chain uses TRBV5-4 with TRBJ2-1, with 10 bases lining up with TRBD2. From germline, CDR1 is SGHNT and CDR2 YYREEE (reference sequence). This CDR3 spans 16 amino acids. Trimming took 4 bases from V and 7 from J; bases not matched to a gene: 11. The chain's CDR3 is CASSPPPSGSRNEQFF. CDR3 nucleotides: TGTGCCAGCAGCCCCCCCCCTAGCGGGAGTCGGAATGAGCAGTTCTTC. Full variable domain (remainder filled in from reference TRBV5-4 and TRBJ2-1): ETGVTQSPTHLIKTRGQQVTLRCSSQSGHNTVSWYQQALGQGPQFIFQYYREEENGRGNFPPRFSGLQFPNYSSELNVNALELDDSALYLCASSPPPSGSRNEQFFGPGTRLTVL.